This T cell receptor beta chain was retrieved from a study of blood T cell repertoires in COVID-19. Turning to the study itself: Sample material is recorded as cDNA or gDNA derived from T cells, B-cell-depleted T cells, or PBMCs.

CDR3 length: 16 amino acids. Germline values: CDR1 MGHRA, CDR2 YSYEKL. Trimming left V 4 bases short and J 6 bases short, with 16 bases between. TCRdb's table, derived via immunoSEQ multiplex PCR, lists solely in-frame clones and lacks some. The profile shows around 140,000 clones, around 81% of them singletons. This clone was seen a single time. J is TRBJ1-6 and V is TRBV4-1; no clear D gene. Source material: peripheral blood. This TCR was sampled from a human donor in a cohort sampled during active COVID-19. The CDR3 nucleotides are TGCGCCAGCAGCCTAGCGGTGGGGTCCCTTAATTCACCCCTCCACTTT. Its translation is CASSLAVGSLNSPLHF.